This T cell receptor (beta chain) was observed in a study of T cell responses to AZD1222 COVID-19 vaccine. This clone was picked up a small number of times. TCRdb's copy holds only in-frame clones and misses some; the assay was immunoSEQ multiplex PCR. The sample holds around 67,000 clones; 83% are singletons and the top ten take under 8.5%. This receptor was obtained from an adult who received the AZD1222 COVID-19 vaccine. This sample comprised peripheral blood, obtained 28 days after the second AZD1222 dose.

CDR3 loop: CASSPLITYEQYF. Written as DNA, the CDR3 is TGTGCCAGCAGCCCACTAATCACCTACGAGCAGTACTTC. The chain recombines TRBV7-8 with TRBJ2-7; D not resolved. V lost 5 bases to trimming and J lost 2 bases, with 10 bases between them. The CDR3 has 13 amino acids. Germline V lookup: CDR1 SGHVS, CDR2 FQNEAQ.